One T cell receptor beta chain is described in this entry. Its recognized antigen is unknown. Library prep was done by the immunoSEQ multiplex PCR assay. The multiplex PCR relied on a mix of 60 forward primers for TCR Vbeta segments and 13 reverse primers for TCR Jbeta segments. The CDR3 region of rearranged TCR beta genes was amplified from genomic DNA by a multiplex PCR assay. Amplified TCR beta libraries were sequenced as 87-base-pair reads on the Illumina HiSeq System. The study's processing was this. A later analysis counted approximately 76 million unique TCR beta chains across the approximately 700 repertoires, and 10 million to 11 million of these chains were shared by at least two donors. A nearest-neighbor algorithm error-corrected the raw reads and collapsed the reads into unique sequences, merging closely related sequences to remove PCR and sequencing errors. Alignment of CDR3 sequences to IMGT reference sequences was used to assign V, D and J gene segments. Each retained sequence needed at least a six-nucleotide match to both a V gene segment and a J gene segment. A rearrangement was called productive if the CDR3 had no stop codons and remained in frame with V and J, and every other rearrangement was called non-productive. Following IMGT convention, CDR3 was defined as the stretch from the second conserved V-encoded cysteine to the conserved J-encoded phenylalanine. In an earlier analysis of 550 to 650 of the donors, sequences lacking an unambiguous match to a single V gene segment were excluded. In an earlier analysis of approximately 590 of the donors, V segments were called functional above 56.7% productive rearrangements and were called segregating when the between-donor standard deviation exceeded 5%. To diagnose cytomegalovirus status from the catalog of TCR beta chain sequences, a statistical classification framework was built. In a later analysis, V and J genes were assigned by comparing TCR nucleotide sequences against IMGT/GENE-DB human TR gene sequences. The TCRdist pipeline was used in a later analysis to assign CDR3 sequences and most-parsimonious VDJ recombination scenarios. In a later analysis, every TCR beta chain was defined by the combination of its CDR3 amino acid sequence and its V-gene family, and reads without a unique V-gene family were dropped. As a way to deal with suspected cross-contamination and a sequencing artifact, a later analysis dropped over 550 nucleotide sequences that were highly shared and had low generation probability. A later analysis calculated a clonal expansion index for each public chain from normalized within-repertoire ranks of inferred template counts. A later analysis computed generation probabilities with a VDJ recombination model fitted to out-of-frame rearrangements, and checked the results against IGoR. In a later analysis, TCR-TCR, TCR-HLA and TCR-CMV co-occurrence was scored with hypergeometric tests, and a repertoire-size bias correction was applied to TCR pairs. To estimate false discovery rates, a later analysis permuted the HLA or CMV assignments 20 times. In a later analysis, co-occurring TCRs were grouped with DBSCAN, and TCRdist sequence similarity was added when clustering was performed within HLA-allele-positive subsets. Repertoires with fewer than 30,000 or more than 120,000 public chains were left out of co-occurrence clustering, as were four to six repertoires with anomalous nucleotide sharing. Drawn from immuneACCESS, this table holds only the in-frame rearrangements with V and J called that TCRdb kept. Clones are partly lost; checked studies trace under half to an unresolved V gene and leave the rest unexplained. The V and J calls and clone size come from that table; D and trimming were worked out from the DNA. The sample table gives 70,000 or so clones. Jointly, the top ten make up roughly 2.6% of the sample.

This entry is derived from a study of cytomegalovirus exposure and HLA in healthy donors (dated by TCRdb to 2016 to 2017). A note on the overall study: In an earlier analysis of around 540 of the donors, 276 Gb of sequence data and about 110 million unique TCR beta sequences from 150 million to 200 million T cells were reported. An early release covering some 640 HLA-typed donors comprised approximately 300 gigabases of sequencing data and 65 million to 100 million unique TCR sequences. Among the roughly 390 genotyped donors, about 83% belonged to the genetic ancestry cluster associated with self-reported Caucasian donors. The study was designed to test whether signatures of past pathogen exposure could be identified by cataloging public T cell receptors. The study profiled the T cell repertoires of 550 to 700 subjects by immunosequencing and related them to cytomegalovirus serostatus. Along with the roughly 700-subject first cohort, a separate validation cohort of over 90 different subjects was used. The study combined high-throughput TCR immunosequencing, statistical association of individual TCRs with disease status, and machine learning to predict cytomegalovirus infection status. To study patterns of TCR occurrence, a later analysis re-analyzed previously published TCR beta repertoires from just over 650 donors and added high-resolution HLA genotyping. Rather than using new phenotypic data, the later analysis identified candidate immune exposures from TCR beta sequences and from how often those sequences occurred across donors. In an earlier analysis of a few hundred of the donors, high-throughput TCR beta sequencing was used to judge whether each TCR beta V gene segment behaved as functional or pseudogenic. Donor age, sex, ethnicity and CMV serostatus were compiled alongside the repertoire data. In a later genetic analysis, genome-wide SNP genotypes for about 55% of the roughly 670 donors were used, and that subset was treated as a discovery cohort. All discovery cohort repertoires had been generated on a single sequencing platform. Both class I and class II loci were covered by HLA typing, at four-digit resolution. The number of donors typed differed by locus, with roughly 629-640 for A, B, C, DRB1 and DQB1, roughly 550 for DQA1, some 570 for DPA1, and around 450 for DPB1. A few DR-DQ haplotypes were treated as single units for association and clustering because of strong linkage in the cohort. Across some 400 genotyped donors of the cohort, an average of approximately 240,000 unique TCR beta nucleotide sequences per donor were sequenced, and roughly 18% of those sequences were non-productive. What the research found in general, with its limitations: The study gave a list of about 170 TCR beta chains associated with cytomegalovirus. The presence/absence analyses assumed that sequencing depth was roughly uniform across donors, and that assumption may not be true. Across donors, most TCR sequences were observed very rarely, whereas some public TCRs were present in many individuals. In a later analysis, most CMV-associated TCR beta chains were found to appear HLA-restricted, with HLA associations seemingly driven largely by CMV exposure. The classifier was reported to diagnose cytomegalovirus status with high specificity and sensitivity in both the original and validation cohorts. An association between a missense DCLRE1C variant and V-gene and J-gene trimming of TCR beta chains was found in a later genetic analysis and replicated in an independent cohort. According to a later genetic analysis, donors in an Asian-associated ancestry cluster had fewer N-insertions in productive TCRs than the approximately 710-donor mean. Compared with equally common non-associated chains, HLA-associated TCR beta chains in a later analysis were more clonally expanded and had lower generation probabilities. When HLA alleles, especially DR and DQ, strongly co-occurred, TCR associations were difficult to assign to individual alleles. Because the 87-base-pair reads could not distinguish some IMGT-functional V segments, including TRBV6-2 and TRBV6-3, those segments were excluded. The only immune exposure information available for the cohort was CMV serostatus. Only TCR beta chains were sequenced in this cohort, and the absence of alpha or paired-chain data limited detectable features. A later analysis found that TCR association rates varied across HLA loci, with DRB1 alleles showing the most associated TCRs and HLA-C alleles the fewest. In vitro tests confirmed that a few of the cytomegalovirus-associated TCR beta chains recognize cytomegalovirus antigens. In an earlier analysis of some 640 of the donors, most TCR beta V segments were observed in productive rearrangements about 90% or about 30% of the time, broadly matching IMGT annotations. In a later analysis, around 15,000 TCR beta sequences were associated with specific HLA alleles at a false discovery rate of 0.05. A cluster of highly shared sequence variants was judged likely to represent a technical artifact of the sequencing pipeline. According to a later analysis, parvovirus B19, influenza, CMV and Epstein-Barr virus appeared linked to several top co-occurrence clusters. Correlated functional status among segregating V segments might reflect linkage disequilibrium, but an unknown experimental factor could not be ruled out. Because some donors lacked HLA typing at each locus, the association tests relied only on the typed subset. Roughly 17 rarely observed V segments, including chromosome 9 orphons, were excluded from the earlier analysis of approximately 500 of the donors because counts were too low. The authors suggested that the approach could potentially be extended to other disease states and immunological phenotypes. A further reported finding was that TCR beta sequences accurately predicted the HLA-A and HLA-B alleles for most subjects in the first cohort.

The cohort was made up of approximately 670 healthy bone marrow donors. All cohort members were sampled while nominally healthy, although unrecorded immune exposures were likely present. The donor tested CMV seronegative and was one of the 352 seronegative cohort members. Each donor provided a peripheral blood sample, and peripheral blood mononuclear cells were used for TCR beta sequencing. The Qiagen DNeasy Blood Extraction Kit was used to extract genomic DNA from the blood cell samples. The germline V gene specifies MDHEN as CDR1 and SYDVKM as CDR2. From its cysteine to its phenylalanine, the CDR3 spans 15 amino acids. The sequence is cut down to CDR3 DNA, 45 bases in frame from base 1. Ends trimmed: V by 6 bases, J by 7 bases; bases unmatched to a gene: 12.

This receptor was identified in a man aged 40-49 years in good health and CMV-seronegative. The chain was built from TRBV28 and TRBJ1-2, with 9 central nucleotides matching TRBD1. Sequenced material: PBMCs. The CDR3 protein is CASRDGTGRVGGYTF. The nucleotide sequence reads as follows: TGTGCCAGCAGGGACGGGACAGGGCGCGTGGGTGGCTACACCTTC.